The clone carrying this TCR beta chain was detected only once. These data belong to a study of blood T cell repertoires in COVID-19. Overall study: In each case, the material was cDNA or gDNA derived from T cells, B-cell-depleted T cells, or PBMCs.

The V gene lost 5 bases and the J gene lost 2 bases, with 10 bases spanning the gap. The CDR3 extends over 13 amino acids. CDR1 MNHEY and CDR2 SVGEGT come from the germline V gene. The table came from immunoSEQ multiplex PCR; TCRdb's copy has only in-frame clones and leaves some out. Among 400,000 to 550,000 clones, about 85% were seen once, and the ten largest hold approximately 2%. Those who participated ranged in age from roughly 18 to 95 years and resided in about 24 US areas. The TCR comes from a woman aged 18 to 35 with acute COVID-19. The specimen sequenced was PBMCs or T cells enriched from blood (not recorded which). J is TRBJ2-7 and V is TRBV6-2 or TRBV6-3, with D unclear. As DNA, the CDR3 is TGTGCCAGCAGTGCGACACCAACCTACGAGCAGTACTTC. It yields the protein CASSATPTYEQYF.